Given below is one TCR beta chain in context. The sample comes from a study of shared clonotypes between healthy human individuals. The donors, all of them Caucasian adults, lived in Nashville, Tennessee. At a deep level, the assay was run. Among the unsorted PBMC samples, replicate PCRs used roughly 300 ng DNA, 30,000 to 35,000 T cell genomes. DNA from unsorted PBMC was sequenced on ten immunoSEQ deep assay plates. TCRdb keeps only in-frame clones here, not all; method: immunoSEQ multiplex PCR. The sample lists about 600,000 clones, around 78% occurring once. Per germline, CDR1 MDHEN and CDR2 SYDVKM. Trimming pared 10 bases from V and 4 bases from J, leaving 16 bases between. This CDR3 has 13 amino acids.

The rearrangement joins TRBV28 to TRBJ1-2; D may be TRBD1 (6 bases). The sequence came from a woman aged 40 to 50 in good health. Some clones in this sample may be carry-over from other donors' samples. The sample consisted of PBMCs. CDR3 bases: TGTGCCACCCTGTACAGGGCTAGCTATGGCTACACCTTC. Translation gives CATLYRASYGYTF.